This T cell receptor (beta chain) was captured in a study of cytomegalovirus exposure and HLA in healthy donors. This clone was recorded once. Its target is unknown. The study's findings and limits: Presence/absence analyses supposed approximately even sequencing depth among donors. Earlier analysis yielded a pattern in which most TCR beta V segments were productive about 90% or about 30% of the time. Among TCR beta chains, those listed as cytomegalovirus-associated numbered over 150.

Amplification used 60 Vbeta primers and 13 Jbeta primers. Sequencing was performed with immunoSEQ multiplex PCR; in TCRdb, only in-frame clones are kept and a portion is missing. The sample has more than 150,000 clones, more than 65% seen once. The ends lost 0 bases at V and 1 base at J; junction bases unmatched: 0. CDR3 length: 15 amino acids. Per the germline V gene, CDR1 is KGHSH and CDR2 is LQKENI. What was sequenced was PBMCs. J is TRBJ2-5 and V is TRBV18; 9 bases agree with TRBD1. This clonotype was sampled from a man aged 50-59 years in good health and CMV-seropositive. CDR3 nucleotide sequence: TGTGCCAGCTCACCACCGGGACAGGGCCAAGAGACCCAGTACTTC. Protein product: CASSPPGQGQETQYF.